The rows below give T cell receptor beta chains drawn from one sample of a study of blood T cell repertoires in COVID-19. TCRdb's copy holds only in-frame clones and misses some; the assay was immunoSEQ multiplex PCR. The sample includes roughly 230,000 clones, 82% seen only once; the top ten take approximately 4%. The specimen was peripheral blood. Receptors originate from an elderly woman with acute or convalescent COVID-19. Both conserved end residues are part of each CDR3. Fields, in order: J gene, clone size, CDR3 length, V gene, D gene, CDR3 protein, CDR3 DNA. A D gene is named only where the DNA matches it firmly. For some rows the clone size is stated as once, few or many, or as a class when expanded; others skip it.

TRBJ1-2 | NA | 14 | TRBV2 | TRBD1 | CASSMGTGKDGYTF | TGTGCCAGCAGTATGGGGACAGGGAAGGATGGCTACACCTTC
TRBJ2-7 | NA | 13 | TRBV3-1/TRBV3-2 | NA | CASRWGGAHEQYF | TGTGCCAGCAGGTGGGGGGGGGCCCACGAGCAGTACTTC
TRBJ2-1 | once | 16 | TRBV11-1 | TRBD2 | CASIQSPGLVYNEQFF | TGTGCCAGCATCCAATCACCGGGACTAGTATACAATGAGCAGTTCTTC
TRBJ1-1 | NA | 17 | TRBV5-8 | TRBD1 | CASSLFPGQGVVTEAFF | TGTGCCAGCAGCTTATTCCCGGGACAGGGGGTTGTCACTGAAGCTTTCTTT
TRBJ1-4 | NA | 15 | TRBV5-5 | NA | CASSSAGESNEKLFF | TGTGCCAGCAGCTCAGCAGGGGAGTCTAATGAAAAACTGTTTTTT
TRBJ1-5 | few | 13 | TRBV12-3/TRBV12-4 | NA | CASRGGGGQPQHF | TGTGCCAGCAGGGGTGGGGGAGGTCAGCCCCAGCATTTT
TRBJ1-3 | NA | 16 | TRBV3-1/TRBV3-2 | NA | CASSKSTGSSGNTIYF | TGTGCCAGCAGCAAATCGACAGGATCCTCTGGAAACACCATATATTTT
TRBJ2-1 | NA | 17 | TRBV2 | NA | CASTSTEQAYSYNEQFF | TGTGCCAGCACCTCTACTGAACAGGCCTACTCCTACAATGAGCAGTTCTTC
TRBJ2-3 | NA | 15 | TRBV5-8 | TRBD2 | CASSSGTMTADTQYF | TGTGCCAGCAGCTCCGGGACTATGACCGCAGATACGCAGTATTTT
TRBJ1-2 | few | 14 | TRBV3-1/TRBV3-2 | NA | CASSQGRTNYGYTF | TGTGCCAGCAGCCAAGGGAGAACTAACTATGGCTACACCTTC
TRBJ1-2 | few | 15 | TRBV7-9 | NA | CASSLSGDLNYGYTF | TGTGCCAGCAGCCTCAGCGGGGACTTGAACTATGGCTACACCTTC
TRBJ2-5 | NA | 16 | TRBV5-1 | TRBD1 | CASSLATGGVSETQYF | TGCGCCAGCAGCTTGGCGACAGGGGGCGTTTCAGAGACCCAGTACTTC
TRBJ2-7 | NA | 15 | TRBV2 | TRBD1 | CASSHRDRIIYEQYF | TGTGCCAGCAGTCACCGGGACAGGATAATCTACGAGCAGTACTTC
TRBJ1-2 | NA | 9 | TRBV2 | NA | CASSQGYTF | TGTGCCAGCAGTCAGGGCTACACCTTC
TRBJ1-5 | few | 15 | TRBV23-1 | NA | CASSPGPGVSQPQHF | TGCGCCAGCAGTCCCGGGCCGGGGGTGAGTCAGCCCCAGCATTTT
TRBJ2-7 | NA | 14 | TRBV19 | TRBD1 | CASSIYGTEYEQYF | TGTGCCAGTAGTATTTACGGGACAGAATACGAGCAGTACTTC
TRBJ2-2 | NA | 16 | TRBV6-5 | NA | CASSWTDFATTGELFF | TGTGCCAGCAGTTGGACAGATTTCGCGACCACCGGGGAGCTGTTTTTT
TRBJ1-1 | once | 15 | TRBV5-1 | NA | CASSEPGHLNTEAFF | TGCGCCAGCAGCGAACCGGGACACCTGAACACTGAAGCTTTCTTT
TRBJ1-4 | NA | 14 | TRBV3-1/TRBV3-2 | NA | CASSRQAGVEKLFF | TGTGCCAGCAGCCGCCAGGCGGGGGTTGAAAAACTGTTTTTT
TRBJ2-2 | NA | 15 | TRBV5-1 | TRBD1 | CASSPGTGNTGELFF | TGCGCCAGCAGCCCTGGGACAGGGAACACCGGGGAGCTGTTTTTT